This T cell receptor (beta chain) came from a study of T cell repertoires in cytomegalovirus infection. Across the study: Both a matching HLA type and CMV infection were indicated by public TCR beta signatures.

TCRdb reanalysed the reads using MiXCR and keeps one entry per CDR3 protein. The sample records some 560,000 distinct CDR3 sequences, 35% to 50% being singletons. Points on this clonotype: Its antigen is still unknown.

CDR1 is MNHNY, CDR2 SVGAGI, per germline (reference sequence). The CDR3 consists of 16 residues. Trimming removed 6 bases from V and 0 bases from J; junction bases left unmatched: 8. The material was cultured PBMCs, obtained from culture after CMV antigen stimulation. The chain combines TRBV6-6 with TRBJ2-5, with 9 bases aligning to TRBD2. This TCR was sampled from a human donor in good health (CMV status not recorded). Some clones in this sample may be carry-over from other donors' samples. CDR3 nucleotides: TGTGCCAGCAGCCCGCCTAGCGGGGAGTACCAAGAGACCCAGTACTTC. Translated, it gives CASSPPSGEYQETQYF.